Described below is a single T cell receptor (beta chain) sequence and its context. Its antigen is as yet unknown. TCRdb's copy holds only in-frame clones and misses some; the assay was immunoSEQ multiplex PCR. This table has some 2.1 million clones, over 85% appearing once. It was CD45RO-negative cells, positively selected for CCR7, that made up naive CD8 cells, with terminally differentiated effector memory CD45RA+ cells excluded. Participating donors were healthy, HIV-negative adults free of recent acute infections or vaccinations. CDR3 length: 15 residues. CDR1 and CDR2 (germline): MGHRA, YSYEKL. The V and J ends lost 3 bases and 4 bases respectively, with 13 bases between them. This specimen belongs to a study of shared clonotypes between healthy human individuals. Study-wide results and limits: Estimated richness was generally greater in naive than memory subsets. Some clonotypes were shared by all four sorted-subset donors, while others were not shared. The non-shared ones had lower generation probabilities than the shared ones.

Sample: naive CD8+ T cells from PBMCs. The sequence derives from a man in his late teens or twenties in good health. Some clones in this sample may be carry-over from other donors' samples. V is TRBV4-1 and J is TRBJ1-5; the D gene is possibly TRBD1 (5 bases). CDR3 loop: CASSHRDSLNQPQHF. The CDR3 coding sequence is TGCGCCAGCAGCCATCGAGACAGCCTAAATCAGCCCCAGCATTTT.